This T cell receptor (beta chain) was recorded in a study of CD8 T cells in ankylosing spondylitis. The study's findings and limits: In synovial fluid and blood from reactive arthritis, some motif variants were previously reported. The disease-linked clones had a CD8+ phenotype and low blood frequencies. Ankylosing spondylitis blood appeared to be characterized by a TCR beta motif of about 8 highly homologous variants. Disease-linked clones reportedly concentrated significantly in matched ankylosing spondylitis synovial fluid.

Making use of molecular barcodes, quantitative 5'-RACE generated TCR beta libraries. TCRdb re-called the 5' RACE reads with MiXCR, one entry per CDR3 protein. The table shows about 800,000 distinct CDR3 sequences, with roughly 12% occurring only once. A few counts support this clonotype. Its antigen is unidentified. V dropped 8 bases and J dropped 5 bases, with 16 bases sitting between them. CDR3 size: 13 residues. The TCR originated in a male donor with ankylosing spondylitis. Specimen: blood, either unsorted or a sorted T cell fraction (not recorded which). The chain is built from TRBV12-3 or TRBV12-4 and TRBJ2-7, with a possible D match to TRBD2 (5 bases). The CDR3 DNA is TGTGCCAGCTCCCGGAGGCGTTTCCACGAGCAGTACTTC. Translating it yields CASSRRRFHEQYF.